A selection of T cell receptor beta chains follows, all from one sample in a study of blood T cells in healthy people across ages. TCRdb recomputed calls from the 5' RACE reads with MiXCR, one row per CDR3 protein. Of 1.5 million or so distinct CDR3 sequences listed, approximately 43% are singletons. Sequenced sample: blood. The receptors here all came from a young woman in good health. Both conserved end residues are part of each CDR3. Each record gives: CDR3 protein, CDR3 DNA, clone size, J gene, V gene, D gene. D genes are given only for firm matches. Where a row states a size, it is once, few, many or the class of an expanded clone; other rows omit it.

CARCTEAGAGQYF TGTGCCAGGTGTACCGAGGCAGGGGCCGGACAGTACTTC NA TRBJ2-5 TRBV12-3/TRBV12-4 NA
CASSEGWASGLNEKLFF TGTGCCAGCAGTGAAGGATGGGCCAGCGGACTTAATGAAAAACTGTTTTTT NA TRBJ1-4 TRBV6-1 NA
CASGGLAGRQETQYF TGTGCCAGCGGAGGACTAGCGGGAAGGCAAGAGACCCAGTACTTC NA TRBJ2-5 TRBV27 TRBD2
CASSPQSSNQPQHF TGTGCCAGCTCACCGCAGTCGAGCAATCAGCCCCAGCATTTT NA TRBJ1-5 TRBV18 NA
CASSEEAGGPGEQFF TGTGCCAGCAGTGAAGAAGCGGGAGGGCCGGGTGAGCAGTTCTTC NA TRBJ2-1 TRBV25-1 TRBD2
CAISPGTASYNEQYF TGTGCCATCAGCCCCGGGACAGCTTCCTACAATGAGCAGTACTTC NA TRBJ2-5 TRBV10-3 TRBD1
CASMGDLVNNEQYF TGTGCCAGCATGGGGGACCTTGTAAACAATGAGCAGTACTTC NA TRBJ2-7 TRBV6-6 NA
CASRERTNTGELFF TGTGCCTCGAGGGAACGGACGAACACCGGGGAGCTGTTTTTT NA TRBJ2-2 TRBV2 NA
CASSTLPGQGGEKLFF TGTGCCAGCAGCACCCTTCCGGGACAGGGAGGAGAAAAACTGTTTTTT few TRBJ1-4 TRBV3-1 TRBD1
CASSVQGAKSQPQHF TGTGCCAGCAGTGTACAGGGGGCGAAGTCTCAGCCCCAGCATTTT NA TRBJ1-5 TRBV2 TRBD1
CTSSQDLRTSGSNEQFF TGCACCAGCAGCCAAGATTTGCGGACTAGCGGGAGTAATGAGCAGTTCTTC NA TRBJ2-1 TRBV4-3 TRBD2
CASSQEGQVSSYEQYF TGTGCCAGCAGCCAAGAGGGACAAGTCAGCTCCTACGAGCAGTACTTC few TRBJ2-7 TRBV14 NA
CASSYWVNTGELFF TGTGCCAGCAGTTACTGGGTGAACACCGGGGAGCTGTTTTTT few TRBJ2-2 TRBV6-5 NA
CSAKRSWNEQFF TGCAGTGCTAAACGGTCCTGGAATGAGCAGTTCTTC NA TRBJ2-1 TRBV20-1 NA
CASSLQAGPYEQYF TGTGCCAGCAGTTTACAGGCAGGGCCCTACGAGCAGTACTTC NA TRBJ2-7 TRBV28 NA
CASILAAGASYEQYF TGTGCCAGCATACTAGCCGCAGGGGCCTCCTACGAGCAGTACTTC NA TRBJ2-7 TRBV7-2 NA
CSVGAWVDTQYF TGCAGTGTAGGGGCGTGGGTAGATACGCAGTATTTT NA TRBJ2-3 TRBV20-1 NA
CGAKTSGGPDTQYF TGCGGTGCCAAGACTAGCGGGGGCCCAGATACGCAGTATTTT NA TRBJ2-3 TRBV20-1 TRBD2
CAWRGGSLINEQFF TGTGCCTGGAGAGGGGGCTCCCTTATCAATGAGCAGTTCTTC NA TRBJ2-1 TRBV30 TRBD1
CSATGTSGSHSYNEQFF TGCAGTGCTACAGGGACTAGCGGGAGCCACTCCTACAATGAGCAGTTCTTC NA TRBJ2-1 TRBV20-1 TRBD2
CASSHDRAAYGFNEQYF TGTGCCAGCAGTCATGACAGGGCTGCCTACGGGTTCAATGAGCAGTACTTC NA TRBJ2-7 TRBV12-3/TRBV12-4 TRBD1
CASSPISPNYGYTF TGTGCCAGCAGTCCCATATCACCGAACTATGGCTACACCTTC NA TRBJ1-2 TRBV28 NA
CAISVVGAEQYF TGTGCCATCAGTGTCGTAGGGGCCGAGCAGTACTTC few TRBJ2-7 TRBV10-3 NA
CASSGDSRVPDTQYF TGTGCCAGCAGTGGGGACAGTCGGGTACCAGATACGCAGTATTTT NA TRBJ2-3 TRBV2 TRBD1
CASSLRVSGGTDTQYF TGTGCCAGCAGTCTCCGGGTTAGCGGTGGCACAGATACGCAGTATTTT few TRBJ2-3 TRBV6-5 NA
CATSGGGFNEQYF TGTGCCACCTCTGGGGGGGGCTTCAACGAGCAGTACTTC NA TRBJ2-7 TRBV19 NA
CSARTSGGQGDTQYF TGCAGTGCCAGGACTAGCGGGGGGCAGGGAGATACGCAGTATTTT NA TRBJ2-3 TRBV20-1 TRBD2
CATKSGTENIQYF TGTGCCACCAAGTCCGGGACAGAAAACATTCAGTACTTC NA TRBJ2-4 TRBV19 TRBD1
CASSLKGDQPQYF TGTGCCAGCAGCTTAAAGGGGGATCAGCCCCAGTATTTT NA TRBJ2-3 TRBV7-2 NA
CASSLGYREPRGEAFF TGTGCCAGCAGCTTAGGTTATAGAGAACCGAGAGGTGAAGCTTTCTTT NA TRBJ1-1 TRBV7-2 NA
CATRTGVRTDTQYF TGCGCCACCCGGACAGGGGTTCGGACAGATACGCAGTATTTT NA TRBJ2-3 TRBV5-1 TRBD1
CASSPLDVATNEQFF TGTGCCAGCAGCCCCCTCGACGTCGCCACCAATGAGCAGTTCTTC few TRBJ2-1 TRBV3-1 NA
CSAQIPNADTQYF TGCAGTGCCCAGATACCGAACGCAGATACGCAGTATTTT few TRBJ2-3 TRBV20-1 NA
CSARDRGLAKVEQYF TGCAGTGCTAGAGACAGGGGACTAGCGAAGGTTGAGCAGTACTTC NA TRBJ2-5 TRBV20-1 TRBD2
CSAARQSTDTQYF TGCAGTGCTGCCCGACAGAGCACAGATACGCAGTATTTT few TRBJ2-3 TRBV20-1 NA
CASSRTGDGTDAQYF TGTGCCAGCAGCCGAACAGGGGATGGAACAGATGCGCAGTATTTT NA TRBJ2-3 TRBV12-3/TRBV12-4 TRBD1
CASSTGFPYEQYF TGTGCCAGCTCAACAGGTTTCCCCTACGAGCAGTACTTC NA TRBJ2-7 TRBV18 NA